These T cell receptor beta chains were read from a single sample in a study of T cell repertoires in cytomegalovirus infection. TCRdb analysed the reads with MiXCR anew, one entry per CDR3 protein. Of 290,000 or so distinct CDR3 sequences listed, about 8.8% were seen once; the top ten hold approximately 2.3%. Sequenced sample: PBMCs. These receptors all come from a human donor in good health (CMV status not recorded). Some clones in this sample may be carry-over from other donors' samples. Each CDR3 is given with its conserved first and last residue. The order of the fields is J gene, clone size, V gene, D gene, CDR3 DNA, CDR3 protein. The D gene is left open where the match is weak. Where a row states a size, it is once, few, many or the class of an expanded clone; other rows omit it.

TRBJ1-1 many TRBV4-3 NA TGCGCCAGCAGCCAAGAACCCCACGGCCGGATGTTCAACACTGAAGCTTTCTTT CASSQEPHGRMFNTEAFF
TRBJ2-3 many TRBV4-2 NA TGTGCCAGCAGCCAAGATGTGGGGGCCCCGGTCACAGATACGCAGTATTTT CASSQDVGAPVTDTQYF
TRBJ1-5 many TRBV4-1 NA TGCGCCAGCAGCCAAGAACAGGGATTCAATCAGCCCCAGCATTTT CASSQEQGFNQPQHF
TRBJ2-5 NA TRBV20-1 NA TGCAGTGCTAGTCCCAGATATAAGAGGGAGACCCAGTACTTC CSASPRYKRETQYF
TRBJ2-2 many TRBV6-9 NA TGTGCCACCTACACGGGGGGCTGTTTTTTT CATYTGGCFF
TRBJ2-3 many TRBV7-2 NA TGTGCCAGCAGCTTAGCAGGTTATACGCAGTATTTT CASSLAGYTQYF
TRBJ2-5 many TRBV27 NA TGTGCCAGCAGGGGGCGTATCCAGTACTTC CASRGRIQYF
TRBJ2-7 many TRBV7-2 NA TGTGCCAGCAGCTTAGGGGCAGTGAGCTCCTACGAGCAGTACTTC CASSLGAVSSYEQYF
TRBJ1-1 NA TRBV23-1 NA TGCGCCGTTGGTATCGGGAGGTGGAACACTGAAGCTTTCTTT CAVGIGRWNTEAFF
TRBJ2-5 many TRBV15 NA TGTGCCACCAGCAGGGACCATTGGGCCCAAGAGACCCAGTACTTC CATSRDHWAQETQYF
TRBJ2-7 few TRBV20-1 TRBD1 TGCAGTGCGGGGGACAGGATTAGTGAGTACTTC CSAGDRISEYF
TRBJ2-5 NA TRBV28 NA TGTGCCAGCAGTAAGATCCTTCAGGGGGGGCGCGGTAAAGAGACCCAGTACTTC CASSKILQGGRGKETQYF
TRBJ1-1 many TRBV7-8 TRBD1 TGTGCCAGCAGCCAGACAGGGGACACTGAAGCTTTCTTT CASSQTGDTEAFF
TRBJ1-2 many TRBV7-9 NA TGTGCCAGCAGCCCGCGACCGGATGGCTACACCTTC CASSPRPDGYTF
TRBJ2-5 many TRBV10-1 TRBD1 TGCGCCAGCAGCCCGGGACAGGGGGCTCGTGAGACCCAGTACTTC CASSPGQGARETQYF
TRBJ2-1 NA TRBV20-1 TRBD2 TGCAGTGCTAGAGGGCTAGCGGGGGCCCCGCTGGATGAGCAGTTCTTC CSARGLAGAPLDEQFF
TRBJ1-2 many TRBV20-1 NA TGCAGTGCTAGAGATCTATTGACGGGGGGTGTCTATGGCTACACCTTC CSARDLLTGGVYGYTF
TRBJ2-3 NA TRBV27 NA TGTGCCAGCACCCGGGCTCCACTGTCCCCAGATACGCAGTATTTT CASTRAPLSPDTQYF
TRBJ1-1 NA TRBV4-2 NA TGTGCCAGCAGCCAAGATCCGGGGCATTACACTGAAGCTTTCTTT CASSQDPGHYTEAFF
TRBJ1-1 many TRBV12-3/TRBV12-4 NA TGTGCCAGCAATTTACAGGGAATGGGCACTGAAGCTTTCTTT CASNLQGMGTEAFF
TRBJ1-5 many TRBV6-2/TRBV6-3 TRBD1 TGTGCCAGCAGTTACTCGAAACATAGGGACAGTAATCAGCCCCAGCATTTT CASSYSKHRDSNQPQHF
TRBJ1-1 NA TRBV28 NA TGTGCCAGCAGTCCCCCAACCATGAACACTGAAGCTTTCTTT CASSPPTMNTEAFF
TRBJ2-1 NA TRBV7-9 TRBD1 TGTGCCAGCAGGGGGACAGGGGTTGAGCAGTTCTTC CASRGTGVEQFF
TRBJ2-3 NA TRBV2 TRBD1 TGTGCCAGCAGTGAAGCGGACAGGGGAGAGCATGGTACGCAGTATTTT CASSEADRGEHGTQYF
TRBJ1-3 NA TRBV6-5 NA TGTGCCAGCAGTTACTCACCAGGGGTTGGAAACACCATATATTTT CASSYSPGVGNTIYF
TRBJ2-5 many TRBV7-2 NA TGTGCCAGCAGCTTAGAGGGCCCACTCCGGGAGACCCAGTACTTC CASSLEGPLRETQYF
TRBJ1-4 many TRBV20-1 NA TGCAGTGCCGCCTCCTCAGGGACTAATGAAAAACTGTTTTTT CSAASSGTNEKLFF
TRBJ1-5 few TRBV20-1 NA TGCAGTGCCTGGGTGTCGGGTGTGGATCAGCCCCAGCATTTT CSAWVSGVDQPQHF
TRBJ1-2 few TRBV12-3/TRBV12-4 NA TGTGCCAGCAAAAGGGCTAACTATGGCTACACCTTC CASKRANYGYTF
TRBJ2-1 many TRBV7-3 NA TGTGCCAGCAGCCCAACCAGGGGTCACAATGAGCAGTTCTTC CASSPTRGHNEQFF
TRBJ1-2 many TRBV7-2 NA TGTGCCAGCAGCTTGATGGGAGCAGGGGATTTAGGCTACACCTTC CASSLMGAGDLGYTF
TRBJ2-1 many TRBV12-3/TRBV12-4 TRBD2 TGTGCCAGCAGTCTAGCGGGGGACAATGAGCAGTTCTTC CASSLAGDNEQFF
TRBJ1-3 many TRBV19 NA TGTGCCAGTAGTCCTCCAGGGAAGAACACCATATATTTT CASSPPGKNTIYF
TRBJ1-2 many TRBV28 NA TGTGCCAGCAGTTTACTCAACAGTAACTATGGCTACACCTTC CASSLLNSNYGYTF
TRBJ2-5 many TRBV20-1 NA TGCAGTGCTCCGGCGGTCCAGACTTACCAAGAGACCCAGTACTTC CSAPAVQTYQETQYF
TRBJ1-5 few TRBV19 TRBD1 TGTGCCAGTAGTCTCCGGACAGGTCGGCCCCAGCATTTT CASSLRTGRPQHF
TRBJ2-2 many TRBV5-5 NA TGTGCCAGCAGCTTCCGGGGTCCAGACACCGGGGAGCTGTTTTTT CASSFRGPDTGELFF
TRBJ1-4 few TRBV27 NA TGTGCCAGCAGATTATGGGGGAAAAATGAAAAACTGTTTTTT CASRLWGKNEKLFF
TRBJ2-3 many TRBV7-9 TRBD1 TGTGCCAGAGGACCGGGACAGGGGCGCCAAACGCCCACAGATACGCAGTATTTT CARGPGQGRQTPTDTQYF
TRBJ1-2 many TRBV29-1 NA TGCAGCGCCGGGGAGCCTTACCCCTACGTAGGCTATGGCTACACCTTC CSAGEPYPYVGYGYTF
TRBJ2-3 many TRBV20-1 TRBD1 TGCAGTGCCTTGGGACAGGGGGGTGCAGATACGCAGTATTTT CSALGQGGADTQYF
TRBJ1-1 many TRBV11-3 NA TGTGCCAGCAGTTTTTATCATGGGGAGGTGGCTTTCTTT CASSFYHGEVAFF
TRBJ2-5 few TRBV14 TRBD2 TGTGCCAGCAGCCCAAAAACCTCTAGCGGACCCCAAGAGACCCAGTACTTC CASSPKTSSGPQETQYF
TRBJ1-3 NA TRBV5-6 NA TGTGCCAGCAGCCGCCCGGGACTGGAGAACACCATATATTTT CASSRPGLENTIYF
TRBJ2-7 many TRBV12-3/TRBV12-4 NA TGTGCCAGCAGTTTAGCGCTAAGCTCCTACGAGCAGTACTTC CASSLALSSYEQYF
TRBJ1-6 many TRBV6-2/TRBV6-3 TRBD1 TGTGCCAGCAGGACCGGGACAGGGGATTCACCCCTCCACTTT CASRTGTGDSPLHF
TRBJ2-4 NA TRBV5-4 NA TGTGCCAGCAGCTTGGATCCGTTAGCCAAAAACATTCAGTACTTC CASSLDPLAKNIQYF
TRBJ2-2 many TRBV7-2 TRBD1 TGTGCCAGCAGCTCCCCACAGGGGGTAGGGACCGGGGAGCTGTTTTTT CASSSPQGVGTGELFF
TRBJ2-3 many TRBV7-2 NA TGTGCCAGCAGCTTTCACACAGATACGCAGTATTTT CASSFHTDTQYF
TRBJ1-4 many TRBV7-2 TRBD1 TGTGCCAGCAGCCCGGACAGGGGGAATGAAAAACTGTTTTTT CASSPDRGNEKLFF
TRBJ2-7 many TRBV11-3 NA TGTGCCAGCAGCCAACCTGGCAAGAACGAGCAGTACTTC CASSQPGKNEQYF